These 25 T cell receptor beta chains were sequenced from one sample in a study of cytomegalovirus exposure and HLA in healthy donors. PCR amplification relied on 60 Vbeta primers (plus 13 Jbeta primers). Assay: immunoSEQ multiplex PCR; the TCRdb copy retains only in-frame clones and omits some. The sample holds some 150,000 clones, 64% seen once. Sequenced sample: PBMCs. All receptors come from a woman aged 25-40 years in good health and CMV-seropositive.

This rearrangement joins TRBV27 to TRBJ1-1; D is unresolved. V was shortened by 5 bases and J by 1 base, with 8 bases between the two germline ends. The CDR3 length is 13 residues. Germline assignment: CDR1 MNHEY and CDR2 SMNVEV (reference sequence). The CDR3 sequence is CASSTIKNTEAFF. DNA of the CDR3: TGTGCCAGCAGTACTATCAAGAACACTGAAGCTTTCTTT.

The chain couples TRBV10-3 to TRBJ1-2; 9 bases match TRBD1. J lost 2 bases, V lost 6 bases, and 13 bases had no gene match. The CDR3 runs 17 residues. Germline V gene sequence: CDR1 ENHRY, CDR2 SYGVKD. The CDR3 is CAIRQRGQGTVNYGYTF. In DNA form, the CDR3 reads TGTGCCATCAGACAAAGGGGACAGGGCACGGTAAACTATGGCTACACCTTC.

The rearrangement joins TRBV5-1 to TRBJ1-3; TRBD1 aligns across 8 bases. The junction had 4 bases not matched to a gene; V was cut back by 5 bases and J by 0 bases. Germline-derived CDR1 and CDR2 are SGHRS and YFSETQ. The length of the CDR3 is 15 residues. CDR3 nucleotides: TGCGCCAGCAGGTCTGACAGGGGCTCTGGAAACACCATATATTTT. This codes for CASRSDRGSGNTIYF.

V and J are TRBV13 and TRBJ2-1, with unresolved D. Trimming took 0 bases from V and 4 from J, leaving 7 bases between them. Germline V lookup: CDR1 PRHDT, CDR2 FYEKMQ (reference sequence). The CDR3 is 14 amino acids. The DNA for the CDR3 is TGTGCCAGCAGCTTAGGCCTAGTTTACAATGAGCAGTTCTTC. Its translation: CASSLGLVYNEQFF.

The chain links TRBV5-6 to TRBJ2-2; unclear D gene. The length of the CDR3 is 14 residues. Deletions cut 0 bases from V and 5 bases from J, with 8 bases between. CDR1 SGHDT and CDR2 YYEEEE come from the germline V gene. The CDR3, as DNA: TGTGCCAGCAGCTTGGGGCAGGCGACCGGGGAGCTGTTTTTT. Translating gives CASSLGQATGELFF. Full variable domain (rest looked up from reference TRBV5-6 and TRBJ2-2): DAGVTQSPTHLIKTRGQQVTLRCSPKSGHDTVSWYQQALGQGPQFIFQYYEEEERQRGNFPDRFSGHQFPNYSSELNVNALLLGDSALYLCASSLGQATGELFFGEGSRLTVL.

The gene calls are TRBV29-1 and TRBJ1-2, with 7 bases lining up with TRBD1. V lost 1 base to trimming and J lost 4 bases; unmatched junction nucleotides: 0. The CDR3 runs 12 residues. CDR1 is SQVTM and CDR2 is ANQGSEA in the germline V gene. For the CDR3, the DNA is TGCAGCGTTGAAGGACAGGGCTATGGCTACACCTTC. It is translated as CSVEGQGYGYTF.

The rearrangement uses TRBV6-1 and TRBJ2-4; D may be TRBD1 (5 bases). V gave up 3 bases and J gave up 8 bases, with 11 bases separating them. The CDR3 runs 13 residues. Germline CDR1 is MNHNS and CDR2 is SASEGT. The DNA of the CDR3 is TGTGCCAGCAGTGAGAACAGGTTAGACATTCAGTACTTC. Translated, it gives CASSENRLDIQYF.

This clone came up a few times. This CDR3 reads CASRLREYTEAFF. CDR3 DNA sequence: TGTGCCAGCCGTTTGCGGGAATACACTGAAGCTTTCTTT. V gene TRBV7-9 combines with J gene TRBJ1-1; D ambiguous. This CDR3 contains 13 residues. The V and J ends lost 8 bases and 3 bases respectively, with 13 bases between them. Germline V CDR1 and CDR2: SEHNR, FQNEAQ (reference sequence).

The V and J genes are TRBV6-5 and TRBJ2-7; D possibly corresponds to TRBD2 (6 bases). With 3 bases removed from V and 6 bases from J, the gap between germline ends came to 15 bases. The germline gives CDR1 MNHEY, CDR2 SVGAGI. The CDR3 has 14 amino acids. This chain's CDR3 is CASSYRRERGEQYF. DNA of the CDR3: TGTGCCAGCAGTTATAGGAGGGAAAGGGGCGAGCAGTACTTC.

The chain joins TRBV5-1 to TRBJ1-4; possibly TRBD1 for D (5 bases). V was shortened by 3 bases and J by 0 bases, with 12 bases between the two germline ends. Germline V gives CDR1 SGHRS, CDR2 YFSETQ. The CDR3 contains 16 residues. The CDR3 loop reads CASSWGLYTTNEKLFF. In DNA, the CDR3 is TGCGCCAGCAGCTGGGGACTCTACACAACTAATGAAAAACTGTTTTTT.

J is TRBJ2-5 and V is TRBV29-1, with D tentatively TRBD1 (6 bases). The CDR3 contains 12 residues. Germline V lookup: CDR1 SQVTM, CDR2 ANQGSEA. V was shortened by 7 bases and J by 5 bases, with 14 bases between the two germline ends. In DNA, the CDR3 is TGCAGCGCACATCAGGGGTGGGAGACCCAGTACTTC. Residues: CSAHQGWETQYF.

The rearrangement links TRBV28 to TRBJ2-7; TRBD1 aligns across 7 bases. This CDR3 comprises 13 residues. The V gene end was trimmed by 9 bases and the J gene end by 1 base; junction bases not matched to a gene: 6. The germline V gene encodes CDR1 MDHEN and CDR2 SYDVKM. The chain's CDR3 is CASRDRASYEQYF. DNA for the CDR3: TGTGCCAGTCGGGACAGAGCATCCTACGAGCAGTACTTC.

This chain connects TRBV7-9 to TRBJ2-7; D is perhaps TRBD1 (5 bases). Germline values: CDR1 SEHNR, CDR2 FQNEAQ (reference sequence). The CDR3 sequence is 14 residues long. Trimming pared 3 bases from V and 5 bases from J, leaving 14 bases between. The CDR3 spells CASSFDLGVHEQYF. CDR3 in DNA: TGTGCCAGCAGCTTTGATTTAGGGGTCCACGAGCAGTACTTC.

The chain employs TRBV2 and TRBJ2-1, with 8 bases matching TRBD2. The CDR3 spans 14 residues. V trimming: 8 bases; J trimming: 9 bases; junction bases outside the gene matches: 12. Germline lookup yields CDR1 SNHLY and CDR2 FYNNEI. This CDR3 reads CASLSGGAVAEQFF. The CDR3 nucleotides read TGTGCCAGCCTCTCCGGGGGGGCCGTCGCTGAGCAGTTCTTC.

This clone was seen just once. The germline gene is not matched at one end of the junction; a read error may be the cause. The genes are TRBV6-1 and TRBJ1-2; 10 nucleotides align to TRBD1. The CDR3 totals 17 residues. Germline V CDR1 and CDR2: MNHNS, SASEGT. The CDR3: CASSEGQGKTANYGYTF. The CDR3 DNA is TGTGCCAGTAGTGAGGGACAGGGGAAAACGGCTAACTATGGCTACACCTTC.

The V and J genes are TRBV27 and TRBJ2-3, with D perhaps TRBD1 (5 bases). CDR3 length: 15 residues. The V and J ends lost 6 bases and 4 bases respectively, with 17 bases between them. From germline, CDR1 is MNHEY and CDR2 SMNVEV (reference sequence). For the CDR3, the DNA is TGTGCCAGCAGACCGTTGGCAGGGTTGGCAGATACGCAGTATTTT. Translated: CASRPLAGLADTQYF.

This clone was counted between two and nine times. CDR3 in DNA: TGTGCCAGCAGCACCGGGACAGACACAGATACGCAGTATTTT. This sequence encodes CASSTGTDTDTQYF. V and J are TRBV7-2 and TRBJ2-3; 7 positions agree with TRBD1. There are 14 residues in the CDR3. V dropped 5 bases and J dropped 2; count of bases not matched to a gene: 4. Germline V gives CDR1 SGHTA, CDR2 FQGNSA.

The V gene is TRBV2, the J gene TRBJ2-3; 8 bases are shared with TRBD1. Germline lookup yields CDR1 SNHLY and CDR2 FYNNEI. CDR3 size: 14 residues. Losses at the gene ends were 5 bases for V and 2 bases for J; bases not matched to a gene: 3. This CDR3 reads CASSWTGFTDTQYF. For the CDR3, the DNA is TGTGCCAGCAGTTGGACAGGGTTCACAGATACGCAGTATTTT.

V gene TRBV9 combines with J gene TRBJ2-4; a weak D match, TRBD2 (7 bases). CDR1 and CDR2 (germline): SGDLS, YYNGEE. The CDR3 has 15 residues. With 4 bases removed from V and 9 bases from J, the gap between germline ends came to 20 bases. CDR3 coding DNA: TGTGCCAGCAGCAGACAAGAGGGGGGGGCGAGCATTCAGTACTTC. It is translated as CASSRQEGGASIQYF.

V gene TRBV2 combines with J gene TRBJ2-1; 9 bases align to TRBD1. Germline lookup yields CDR1 SNHLY and CDR2 FYNNEI. The CDR3 has 12 amino acids. CDR3 nucleotide sequence: TGTGTCTGGACAGGGGATGGAAATGAGCAGTTCTTC. This gives the protein CVWTGDGNEQFF.

This chain connects TRBV6-5 to TRBJ1-1; D not resolved. V shed 0 bases and J shed 8 bases, with 19 bases lying between them. Germline loops: CDR1 MNHEY, CDR2 SVGAGI. This CDR3 comprises 16 residues. DNA for the CDR3: TGTGCCAGCAGTTACTCGTCGGGATGGGGTCCAGTGGAAGCTTTCTTT. Translated, it gives CASSYSSGWGPVEAFF.

This rearrangement joins TRBV7-3 to TRBJ2-5; possible D gene TRBD2, 6 bases. Germline V gene data show CDR1 as SGHTA and CDR2 as FQGTGA. This CDR3 is built from 13 residues. V was trimmed by 3 bases and J by 5 bases, leaving 10 bases between them. CDR3 loop: CASSFGREETQYF. Written as DNA, the CDR3 is TGTGCCAGCAGCTTCGGACGGGAGGAGACCCAGTACTTC.

The rearrangement joins TRBV11-3 to TRBJ2-5, with a weak D call TRBD2 (5 bases). The V end was cut by 5 bases, the J end by 1 base, with 14 bases between. Germline CDR1 is SGHNT and CDR2 is YENEEA. The CDR3 length is 15 residues. The CDR3 spells CASSESFRGQETQYF. CDR3 coding DNA: TGTGCCAGCAGCGAATCCTTTCGGGGCCAAGAGACCCAGTACTTC. Drawing the rest from reference TRBV11-3 and TRBJ2-5, the complete variable domain is EAGVVQSPRYKIIEKKQPVAFWCNPISGHNTLYWYLQNLGQGPELLIRYENEEAVDDSQLPKDRFSAERLKGVDSTLKIQPAELGDSAVYLCASSESFRGQETQYFGPGTRLLVL.

This clone showed up just a few times. The chain employs TRBV5-8 and TRBJ1-1; the match to TRBD1 covers 11 bases. The CDR3 sequence is 15 residues long. V lost 5 bases and J lost 4; bases outside the gene matches: 7. In germline, CDR1 is SGHTS, CDR2 YDEGEE. This CDR3 reads CASRSPGTGGTEAFF. Here the CDR3 DNA reads TGTGCCAGCAGATCCCCCGGGACAGGGGGCACTGAAGCTTTCTTT.

The genes are TRBV4-1 and TRBJ1-5; D is unclear. The V gene lost 0 bases and the J gene lost 5 bases, with 8 bases spanning the gap. This CDR3 region has 14 residues. Germline CDR1 MGHRA, CDR2 YSYEKL. In DNA form, the CDR3 reads TGCGCCAGCAGCCAAGATCAGAAACATCAGCCCCAGCATTTT. This encodes CASSQDQKHQPQHF.